This note documents a single TCR beta chain sequence. What it binds is unknown. A single record per CDR3 protein comes from TCRdb applying MiXCR to the reads. The sample includes 310,000 or so distinct CDR3 sequences, around a quarter of them seen just once. The data stem from a study of T cell repertoires in cytomegalovirus infection. In the study overall: Well-studied HLA-B-restricted CMV epitopes were used in the study alongside recently identified HLA-C-restricted ones. TCR beta signatures that were public indicated CMV infection and matching HLA type. Overall study findings and caveats: Using cumulative public TCR beta family frequency, the authors identified those who carried CMV together with the relevant HLA. CMV-specific HLA-C-restricted TCR beta clonotypes dominated the ex vivo response.

The CDR3 runs 15 residues. After removal of 4 bases from V and 3 bases from J, the junction contained 8 bases not matched to a gene. Germline CDR1 and CDR2: LNHDA and SQIVND (reference sequence). The source was cultured PBMCs, collected from culture after CMV antigen stimulation. The clonotype was recovered from a human donor in good health (CMV status not recorded). Some clones in this sample may be carry-over from other donors' samples. J is TRBJ2-5 and V is TRBV19; 7 nucleotides align to TRBD1. Here the CDR3 reads CASSTDRAPEETQYF. As DNA, the CDR3 is TGTGCCAGTAGTACTGACAGGGCGCCAGAAGAGACCCAGTACTTC.